Listed here are 25 T cell receptor beta chains from one sample, sequenced in a study of T cells in localized non-small cell lung cancer. Clones were read by immunoSEQ multiplex PCR, and TCRdb kept only the in-frame ones, dropping some. The sample yields approximately 70,000 clones, 86% seen once. Source: peripheral blood, taken before any cancer treatment. Receptors were obtained from a male donor aged 60 or over with stage III squamous cell lung carcinoma.

This rearrangement joins TRBV7-2 to TRBJ1-4; D unclear. Germline CDR1 reads SGHTA; CDR2 reads FQGNSA. This CDR3 contains 15 residues. V was shortened by 4 bases and J by 0 bases, with 9 bases between the two germline ends. The CDR3 DNA follows: TGTGCCAGCAGCTCCGGGTGGGCAACTAATGAAAAACTGTTTTTT. As protein: CASSSGWATNEKLFF. The whole variable domain, remainder taken from reference TRBV7-2 and TRBJ1-4, is GAGVSQSPSNKVTEKGKDVELRCDPISGHTALYWYRQSLGQGLEFLIYFQGNSAPDKSGLPSDRFSAERTGGSVSTLTIQRTQQEDSAVYLCASSSGWATNEKLFFGSGTQLSVL.

This chain joins TRBV6-7 and TRBJ2-7; no clear D. TRBV6-7 is an ORF; its function is uncertain. Deletions cut 5 bases from V and 0 bases from J, with 14 bases between. The CDR3 totals 15 residues. The CDR3 sequence: CASSRVGTTSYEQYF. CDR3 nucleotides: TGTGCCAGCAGTCGGGTCGGAACCACCTCCTACGAGCAGTACTTC.

The chain combines TRBV19 with TRBJ2-2; 8 bases align to TRBD1. CDR3 length equals 18 residues. Germline V gene sequence: CDR1 LNHDA, CDR2 SQIVND (reference sequence). The V and J ends lost 5 bases and 4 bases, in that order; junction bases with no gene match: 15. CDR3 nucleotide sequence: TGTGCCAGTAGTCTCCGAATCTTACGGACAGGGTTCACCGGGGAGCTGTTTTTT. Protein sequence: CASSLRILRTGFTGELFF.

V gene TRBV14 combines with J gene TRBJ1-2; TRBD1 aligns across 9 bases. The CDR3 length is 15 residues. Per the germline V gene, CDR1 is SGHDN and CDR2 is FVKESK. The J segment lost 4 bases and the V segment lost 5 bases, leaving 8 bases of the junction unmatched. For the CDR3, the DNA is TGTGCCAGCAGCGCGGGGACAGGGCGCCTCTATGGCTACACCTTC. Encoded protein: CASSAGTGRLYGYTF. Full variable domain (missing parts from reference TRBV14 and TRBJ1-2): EAGVTQFPSHSVIEKGQTVTLRCDPISGHDNLYWYRRVMGKEIKFLLHFVKESKQDESGMPNNRFLAERTGGTYSTLKVQPAELEDSGVYFCASSAGTGRLYGYTFGSGTRLTVV.

This chain uses TRBV6-1 with TRBJ1-5; D is perhaps TRBD1 (5 bases). Trimming stripped 1 base from V and 11 bases from J, with 12 bases between. The CDR3 covers 13 residues. Germline V gives CDR1 MNHNS, CDR2 SASEGT. The CDR3 loop is CASSEDQGGSQHF. The CDR3 nucleotides are TGTGCCAGCAGTGAAGATCAGGGCGGGTCCCAGCATTTT.

Note on this clone: This sample includes further DNA sequences coding for the same CDR3. The chain recombines TRBV5-1 with TRBJ1-2; 7 bases agree with TRBD1. Per germline, CDR1 SGHRS and CDR2 YFSETQ. CDR3 length: 15 amino acids. The V segment lost 0 bases and the J segment 2 bases; nucleotides outside the gene matches: 4. CDR3 sequence reads: CASSLAGTANYGYTF. For the CDR3, the DNA is TGCGCCAGCAGCTTGGCCGGGACAGCCAACTATGGCTACACCTTC.

On this clone: Other DNA sequences in this sample translate to the same CDR3. V is TRBV18 and J is TRBJ1-5, with unresolved D. The V end was cut by 2 bases, the J end by 2 bases, with 4 bases between. The germline V gene encodes CDR1 KGHSH and CDR2 LQKENI. This CDR3 has 13 residues. DNA of the CDR3: TGTGCCAGCTCACCAGGTGGCAATCAGCCCCAGCATTTT. This gives the protein CASSPGGNQPQHF.

The CDR3 reads CASSADRRSTEAFF. DNA of the CDR3: TGTGCCAGCAGCGCGGATAGGCGAAGCACTGAAGCTTTCTTT. The V and J genes are TRBV7-2 and TRBJ1-1, with D unclear. The V end lost 5 bases, the J end lost 4 bases, and 14 bases lay between the germline ends. The V gene's germline CDR1 is SGHTA and CDR2 FQGNSA. CDR3 length: 14 residues.

The rearrangement links TRBV9 to TRBJ2-5; D unresolved. Germline V gives CDR1 SGDLS, CDR2 YYNGEE. The CDR3 spans 15 residues. Trimming shortened V by 0 bases and J by 1 base, and 10 bases separated the two germline ends. The DNA of the CDR3 is TGTGCCAGCAGCGTAGGGCTATTGGGCCAAGAGACCCAGTACTTC. Amino acid sequence: CASSVGLLGQETQYF.

The rearrangement joins TRBV28 to TRBJ1-5, with D perhaps matching TRBD1 (6 bases). Germline loops: CDR1 MDHEN, CDR2 SYDVKM. The length of the CDR3 is 14 residues. Trimming left V 2 bases short and J 8 bases short, with 13 bases between. The CDR3 reads CASSLRVQGKPQHF. CDR3 sequence (DNA): TGTGCCAGCAGTTTAAGGGTCCAGGGGAAGCCCCAGCATTTT.

This clone appeared a single time. V is TRBV18 and J is TRBJ2-7; D unresolved. The germline CDR1 and CDR2 sequences are KGHSH and LQKENI. V was pared by 5 bases and J by 1 base, with 12 bases between. This CDR3 has 14 residues. The CDR3 is CASSTSGESYEQYV. Here the CDR3 DNA reads TGTGCCAGCTCAACCTCAGGAGAGTCCTACGAGCAGTACGTC.

The V gene is TRBV5-1, the J gene TRBJ2-5; TRBD2 agrees at 9 bases. This CDR3 is 14 amino acids long. The germline CDR1 and CDR2 sequences are SGHRS and YFSETQ. V dropped 2 bases and J dropped 4; count of bases not matched to a gene: 3. CDR3 amino acids: CASSFSGGGETQYF. CDR3 DNA sequence: TGCGCCAGCAGCTTTAGCGGGGGAGGAGAGACCCAGTACTTC. The complete variable domain, with remaining parts taken from reference TRBV5-1 and TRBJ2-5, reads KAGVTQTPRYLIKTRGQQVTLSCSPISGHRSVSWYQQTPGQGLQFLFEYFSETQRNKGNFPGRFSGRQFSNSRSEMNVSTLELGDSALYLCASSFSGGGETQYFGPGTRLLVL.

This sequence joins TRBV4-3 and TRBJ1-1; D is unresolved. CDR3 length equals 13 residues. CDR1 and CDR2 (germline): LGHNA, YSLEER. The germline V and J ends were trimmed by 2 bases and 1 base, with 5 bases remaining between them. The CDR3 sequence: CASSQTGNTEAFF. In DNA, the CDR3 is TGCGCCAGCAGCCAAACCGGGAACACTGAAGCTTTCTTT.

The table lists this clone with a few counts. The J gene is TRBJ1-2, the V gene TRBV14, with TRBD1 identical over 7 bases. This CDR3 is 11 amino acids long. With 7 bases clipped from V and 7 bases from J, the junction kept 3 bases outside the gene matches. Germline-derived CDR1 and CDR2 are SGHDN and FVKESK. CDR3 nucleotides: TGTGCCAGCAAGGGGGCGTTTGGCTACACCTTC. Residues: CASKGAFGYTF.

The rearrangement joins TRBV2 to TRBJ2-3; D unresolved. Per germline, CDR1 SNHLY and CDR2 FYNNEI. This CDR3 spans 15 amino acids. V gave up 3 bases and J gave up 1 base, with 11 bases separating them. The CDR3 nucleotides read TGTGCCAGCAGTGACAGGTTCCGGGGCACAGATACGCAGTATTTT. Its protein product is CASSDRFRGTDTQYF. Full variable domain (remainder filled in from reference TRBV2 and TRBJ2-3): EPEVTQTPSHQVTQMGQEVILRCVPISNHLYFYWYRQILGQKVEFLVSFYNNEISEKSEIFDDQFSVERPDGSNFTLKIRSTKLEDSAMYFCASSDRFRGTDTQYFGPGTRLTVL.

The chain joins TRBV6-5 to TRBJ2-7, with TRBD2 as a possible D gene (5 bases). The germline V gene encodes CDR1 MNHEY and CDR2 SVGAGI. V gave up 4 bases and J gave up 0 bases, with 10 bases separating them. The length of the CDR3 is 14 residues. CDR3 nucleotides: TGTGCCAGCAGTTTAAACGGGGACTCCTACGAGCAGTACTTC. Amino acids: CASSLNGDSYEQYF.

This clone was counted a few times. The chain carries TRBV19 and TRBJ1-6; the match to TRBD1 covers 9 bases. Germline assignment: CDR1 LNHDA and CDR2 SQIVND (reference sequence). V shed 3 bases and J 7 bases; nucleotides not matched to a gene: 7. This CDR3 region has 16 residues. CDR3 DNA: TGTGCCAGTAGTATTGCGTCCGACAGGGGGAATTCACCCCTCCACTTT. This sequence encodes CASSIASDRGNSPLHF.

The CDR3 DNA is TGTGCCAGCAGTCCACGGAGACTGAACACAGATACGCAGTATTTT. Its translation is CASSPRRLNTDTQYF. The chain couples TRBV27 to TRBJ2-3, with D unresolved. CDR1 is MNHEY and CDR2 is SMNVEV in the germline V gene (reference sequence). Trimming stripped 5 bases from V and 2 bases from J, with 14 bases between. The CDR3 loop spans 15 amino acids.

This sequence joins TRBV29-1 and TRBJ1-2, with D possibly matching TRBD1 (5 bases). V lost 0 bases to trimming and J lost 7 bases, with 6 bases between them. There are 11 residues in the CDR3. From germline, CDR1 is SQVTM and CDR2 ANQGSEA. DNA of the CDR3: TGCAGCGTTGAAGAGACAGCTGGCTACACCTTC. This sequence encodes CSVEETAGYTF.

The rearrangement links TRBV19 to TRBJ2-1; TRBD1 is a possible D gene (5 bases). Trimming removed 3 bases at V and 2 bases at J, with 11 bases between. Germline lookup yields CDR1 LNHDA and CDR2 SQIVND (reference sequence). The CDR3 extends over 15 amino acids. The DNA for the CDR3 is TGTGCCAGTAGTATCCAGGACATTCCCTACAATGAGCAGTTCTTC. It translates to CASSIQDIPYNEQFF. The variable domain in full, with the rest retrieved from reference TRBV19 and TRBJ2-1, is DGGITQSPKYLFRKEGQNVTLSCEQNLNHDAMYWYRQDPGQGLRLIYYSQIVNDFQKGDIAEGYSVSREKKESFPLTVTSAQKNPTAFYLCASSIQDIPYNEQFFGPGTRLTVL.

This chain links TRBV7-2 with TRBJ1-3; no firm D call. Germline V CDR1 and CDR2: SGHTA, FQGNSA. The CDR3 consists of 16 residues. V lost 2 bases to trimming and J lost 2 bases, with 13 bases between them. The CDR3, as DNA: TGTGCCAGCAGCTTATGGACTGTGACCCCTGGAAACACCATATATTTT. Amino acid sequence: CASSLWTVTPGNTIYF.

The chain employs TRBV2 and TRBJ1-1, with 9 positions matching TRBD1. The junction had 3 bases not matched to a gene; V was cut back by 5 bases and J by 5 bases. This CDR3 comprises 13 residues. Germline CDR1 and CDR2: SNHLY and FYNNEI. In DNA, the CDR3 is TGTGCCAGCAGTCGGGACAGGGAGACTGAAGCTTTCTTT. It specifies CASSRDRETEAFF.

This clone was recorded only once. V gene TRBV6-5 combines with J gene TRBJ2-1; 7 bases line up with TRBD1. CDR1 is MNHEY, CDR2 SVGAGI, per germline. CDR3 length: 15 residues. Germline trimming cut 7 bases from V and 3 bases from J; bases unmatched to any gene: 9. For the CDR3, the DNA is TGTGCCAGCAAGATTCAAGGGGGCAGCTACAATGAGCAGTTCTTC. As protein: CASKIQGGSYNEQFF.

The rearrangement joins TRBV18 to TRBJ1-4; D uncertain. Trimming removed 4 bases from V and 8 bases from J, with 14 bases in between. Germline V lookup: CDR1 KGHSH, CDR2 LQKENI. The CDR3 spans 14 residues. CDR3 bases: TGTGCCAGCTCACAGGGAGGAGGTGGAGAAAAACTGTTTTTT. Amino acids: CASSQGGGGEKLFF.

The chain has TRBV9 and TRBJ1-2; D not resolved. Per the germline V gene, CDR1 is SGDLS and CDR2 is YYNGEE. V shed 5 bases and J shed 6 bases, with 14 bases lying between them. This CDR3 region has 13 residues. CDR3 residues: CASSLVGGNGYTF. CDR3 bases: TGTGCCAGCAGTTTAGTGGGAGGGAATGGCTACACCTTC.